The rows below give T cell receptor beta chains drawn from one sample of a study of blood T cell repertoires in COVID-19. Libraries were prepared by immunoSEQ multiplex PCR; TCRdb keeps only in-frame clonotypes and omits some of them. There are more than 150,000 clones in the sample; around 91% occur only once, and 0.6% to 0.8% lies in the top ten. The specimen was peripheral blood. Receptor source: a man between 50 and 59 years old with acute or convalescent COVID-19. The CDR3 runs from the conserved cysteine through the conserved F or W. Fields, in order: CDR3 length, clone size, J gene, V gene, D gene, CDR3 DNA, CDR3 protein. D genes are given only for firm matches. Some rows have no size entry. The others give once, few or many, or a class for an expanded clone.

15,once,TRBJ2-1,TRBV5-1,-,TGCGCCAGCAGCCCGTGGGCGGAGGCCTTCAATGAGCAGTTCTTC,CASSPWAEAFNEQFF
15,-,TRBJ1-3,TRBV6-5,-,TGTGCCAGCACTTCTTACGAACTCTCTGGAAACACCATATATTTT,CASTSYELSGNTIYF
16,-,TRBJ2-6,TRBV6-2/TRBV6-3,-,TGTGCCAGCAGTTATTCACGGTACTCTGGGGCCAACGTCCTGACTTTC,CASSYSRYSGANVLTF
13,-,TRBJ1-1,TRBV6-6,-,TGTGCCAGCAGCCAATCACAGACGACTGAAGCTTTCTTT,CASSQSQTTEAFF
13,-,TRBJ1-1,TRBV6-2/TRBV6-3,TRBD1,TGTGCCAGCAGCCAGGGGGTTGGCACTGAAGCTTTCTTT,CASSQGVGTEAFF
16,-,TRBJ2-5,TRBV14,TRBD1,TGTGCCAGCAGCCGTAGCCCCGGGACAGGGGAGAAGACCCAGTACTTC,CASSRSPGTGEKTQYF
18,-,TRBJ2-3,TRBV15,TRBD2,TGTGCCACCAGCAGAGATTGGGTCTCAGCGGGAGTGGCGAATACGCAGTATTTT,CATSRDWVSAGVANTQYF
19,-,TRBJ2-5,TRBV7-6,-,TGTGCCAGCAGCACCCAGGGGGTAGCGGGGACGATGTACCAAGAGACCCAGTACTTC,CASSTQGVAGTMYQETQYF
13,-,TRBJ1-4,TRBV6-5,-,TGTGCCAGCAGTTTCGGGCCGGGGGAAAAACTGTTTTTT,CASSFGPGEKLFF
17,-,TRBJ1-4,TRBV10-3,TRBD1,TGTGCCATCAGTGAGACGCGGGACAGCACAACTAATGAAAAACTGTTTTTT,CAISETRDSTTNEKLFF
13,-,TRBJ2-7,TRBV29-1,TRBD2,TGCAGCGTTGTAGCGGGAGGTACCTACGAACAGTACTTC,CSVVAGGTYEQYF
14,-,TRBJ1-5,TRBV19,-,TGTGCCAGTAGTATGGTAGGGGGCAATCAGCCCCAGCATTTT,CASSMVGGNQPQHF
14,few,TRBJ1-1,TRBV4-2,-,TGTGCCAGCAGCCGATGGGGAGGGAACACTGAAGCTTTCTTT,CASSRWGGNTEAFF
15,-,TRBJ2-3,TRBV9,-,TGTGCCAGCAGCGTAGGAGCGACCATCACAGATACGCAGTATTTT,CASSVGATITDTQYF
15,-,TRBJ2-3,TRBV4-1,-,TGCGCCAGCAGCCAAGATTCCCGCCGGGCAGATACGCAGTATTTT,CASSQDSRRADTQYF
19,once,TRBJ2-6,TRBV6-2/TRBV6-3,TRBD1,TGTGCCAGCAGCCCTCTACGACAGGGCGTTATCTCTGGGGCCAACGTCCTGACTTTC,CASSPLRQGVISGANVLTF
14,-,TRBJ1-1,TRBV19,TRBD1,TGTGCCAGTAGTATTACAGGGGGGGACACTGAAGCTTTCTTT,CASSITGGDTEAFF
16,-,TRBJ2-2,TRBV3-1/TRBV3-2,-,TGTGCCAGCAGCCAAGATTTGGCAGGGAACACCGGGGAGCTGTTTTTT,CASSQDLAGNTGELFF
15,-,TRBJ2-1,TRBV28,TRBD1,TGTGCCAGCAGCTCAGGACAGGGAATCTACAATGAGCAGTTCTTC,CASSSGQGIYNEQFF
13,-,TRBJ2-3,TRBV29-1,TRBD2,TGCAGCGTTGACGGGAGGGCCAGAGATACGCAGTATTTT,CSVDGRARDTQYF
15,-,TRBJ1-6,TRBV7-9,-,TGTGCCAGCAGCTTAGGTGGGACACTTAATTCACCCCTCCACTTT,CASSLGGTLNSPLHF
15,-,TRBJ2-1,TRBV11-2,TRBD2,TGTGCCAGCAGCTTTAGCGGGGGGGCCAGCAATGAGCAGTTCTTC,CASSFSGGASNEQFF
13,-,TRBJ2-2,TRBV29-1,-,TGCAGCTGTTACAGGGAGAATTCCGGGGAGCTGTTTTTT,CSCYRENSGELFF
15,-,TRBJ1-1,TRBV10-3,-,TGTGCCATCAGTGAGGCCACAGCTACTAACACTGAAGCTTTCTTT,CAISEATATNTEAFF
14,-,TRBJ2-1,TRBV5-4,TRBD1,TGTGCCAGCAGCTTCATAGGGGGCCGGTATGAGCAGTTCTTC,CASSFIGGRYEQFF
15,-,TRBJ2-5,TRBV29-1,TRBD1,TGCAGCGCATCAGCCGGGACAGGGGGTGTGGAGACCCAGTACTTC,CSASAGTGGVETQYF
15,-,TRBJ2-7,TRBV19,-,TGTGCCAGTAGTATAGCCGGGTCCCCGGGGTACGAGCAGTACTTC,CASSIAGSPGYEQYF
16,-,TRBJ2-3,TRBV28,TRBD2,TGTGCCAGCAGCACTCGAAGCGGGAGGGGGGCAGATACGCAGTATTTT,CASSTRSGRGADTQYF
16,-,TRBJ2-2,TRBV7-8,-,TGTGCCAGCAGCTTACGTCTAGAGGTGGCGATCTGGGAGCTGTTTTTT,CASSLRLEVAIWELFF
14,-,TRBJ2-3,TRBV19,TRBD2,TGTGCCAGTAGGCCCCGGGGGGACACAGATACGCAGTATTTT,CASRPRGDTDTQYF
16,-,TRBJ2-7,TRBV27,-,TGTGCCAGCAGCCTGCTGGCTTCCCTTGTGGGGAGGGAGCAGTACTTC,CASSLLASLVGREQYF
16,once,TRBJ1-4,TRBV9,TRBD1,TGTGCCAGCGGACGGGCAGGGGGTTCGGCTAATGAAAAACTGTTTTTT,CASGRAGGSANEKLFF
14,-,TRBJ2-7,TRBV5-5,-,TGTGCCAGCAGCTGGGGTCCGGGGGCCTACGAGCAGTACTTC,CASSWGPGAYEQYF
14,-,TRBJ1-1,TRBV5-4,TRBD1,TGTGCCATCCGGGACAGGGGGGGGAACACTGAAGCTTTCTTT,CAIRDRGGNTEAFF
15,-,TRBJ2-5,TRBV11-2,TRBD1,TGTGCCAGCAGCCCGACAGGGGAATTGGGTATCGGCCAGTACTTC,CASSPTGELGIGQYF
14,-,TRBJ2-1,TRBV3-1/TRBV3-2,TRBD2,TGTGCCAGCAGCCAAGGTAGCGGGTGGAATGAGCAGTTCTTC,CASSQGSGWNEQFF
15,once,TRBJ2-1,TRBV15,TRBD2,TGTGCCACCAGCTCTCCTAGCGGAGCCTACAATGAGCAGTTCTTC,CATSSPSGAYNEQFF
14,-,TRBJ2-1,TRBV24-1,TRBD2,TGTGCCACCAATGAGTCTAGCGGGAGGAATGAGCAGTTCTTC,CATNESSGRNEQFF
14,-,TRBJ1-1,TRBV18,-,TGTGCCAGCTCACCAGCCACGGGGGGCACTGAAGCTTTCTTT,CASSPATGGTEAFF
15,-,TRBJ1-1,TRBV11-3,-,TGTGCCAGCAGCTTAGTTGGCACCGCGAACACTGAAGCTTTCTTT,CASSLVGTANTEAFF
14,-,TRBJ1-2,TRBV2,-,TGTGCCAGCAGTGAACGTTGGGGCGACTATGGCTACACCTTC,CASSERWGDYGYTF
14,-,TRBJ2-2,TRBV5-4,-,TGTGCCAGCAGCTTGGGGCTAGCGCCCAGGGAGCTGTTTTTT,CASSLGLAPRELFF
14,once,TRBJ2-2,TRBV2,-,TGTGCCAGCAGTGGTGGGGCCGTTACCGGGGAGCTGTTTTTT,CASSGGAVTGELFF
15,once,TRBJ2-1,TRBV9,-,TGTGCCAGCAGCGTAGGCAGGGCAGGTTACAATGAGCAGTTCTTC,CASSVGRAGYNEQFF
16,-,TRBJ2-5,TRBV24-1,TRBD1,TGTGCCACCAGTGATCGCGGGACAGGGTATCGGGAGACCCAGTACTTC,CATSDRGTGYRETQYF
16,-,TRBJ2-4,TRBV7-2,TRBD2,TGTGCCAGCAGCTCGAGACTAGCGGGAGGGCCTAACATTCAGTACTTC,CASSSRLAGGPNIQYF
14,-,TRBJ2-1,TRBV12-5,TRBD1,TGTGCTAGTGGACCTGGGACAGGGTTGAATGAGCAGTTCTTC,CASGPGTGLNEQFF
14,-,TRBJ1-2,TRBV9,-,TGTGCCAGCACGCCCCTGGGGCAGAACTATGGCTACACCTTC,CASTPLGQNYGYTF
15,-,TRBJ1-4,TRBV7-9,-,TGTGCCAGCAGCTTAGCCAGGACAACTAATGAAAAACTGTTTTTT,CASSLARTTNEKLFF
16,few,TRBJ2-7,TRBV7-8,TRBD2,TGTGCCAGCAGCCCGAGGGCTAGCGGACCGGTACACGAGCAGTACTTC,CASSPRASGPVHEQYF
15,-,TRBJ2-2,TRBV7-9,-,TGTGCCAGCAGCCGGACATCCGTGAACACCGGGGAGCTGTTTTTT,CASSRTSVNTGELFF
11,-,TRBJ2-7,TRBV18,-,TGTGCCAGCTCATCCCCCTCCGAGCAGTACTTC,CASSSPSEQYF